The T cell receptor (beta chain) described here comes from a study of control samples from healthy donors and cancer patients. Only in-frame clones appear in the TCRdb table, and some are missing; sequencing was by immunoSEQ multiplex PCR. The table lists roughly 100,000 clones, around nine tenths of them singletons. This clone was picked up one time. Unmatched junction bases numbered 11, after V lost 3 bases and J lost 4 bases. Per germline, CDR1 SGHTA and CDR2 FQGNSA. The CDR3 covers 17 residues. This receptor was taken from a man between 60 and 75 years old with lung cancer. The chain carries TRBV7-2 and TRBJ1-3; 8 bases are shared with TRBD1. Sequencing was carried out using PBMCs. As DNA, the CDR3 is TGTGCCAGCAGCTTCTTACTCCAGGGGGCGGGCGGAAACACCATATATTTT. It codes for CASSFLLQGAGGNTIYF.